This T cell receptor (beta chain) was observed in a study of OX40 agonist ivuxolimab in advanced cancers. TCRdb keeps only in-frame clones here, not all; method: immunoSEQ multiplex PCR. The repertoire includes 70,000 or so clones, 80% to 90% of them detected once, and around 2.3% sits in the top ten. Note on this clone: The antigen remains unidentified.

After removal of 7 bases from V and 8 bases from J, the junction contained 10 bases not matched to a gene. Germline values: CDR1 MNHEY, CDR2 SVGAGI. The CDR3 has 15 amino acids. Study results and caveats: There was clonal expansion of CD4+ and CD8+ blood T cells by week 6 at 0.1 to 3.0 mg/kg. Certain nonresponders likewise exhibited a low normalized T-cell clonal expansion.

Sample: CD4+ or CD8+ T cells sorted from blood, taken in a trial of the OX40 agonist ivuxolimab. The TCR originated in an adult with an advanced solid tumor such as melanoma, head and neck, liver or kidney cancer. This chain joins TRBV6-5 and TRBJ1-4; 10 bases are a match to TRBD1. CDR3 sequence reads: CASTRLGTGDEKLFF. The CDR3 nucleotides are TGTGCCAGCACCAGACTTGGGACAGGGGACGAAAAACTGTTTTTT.